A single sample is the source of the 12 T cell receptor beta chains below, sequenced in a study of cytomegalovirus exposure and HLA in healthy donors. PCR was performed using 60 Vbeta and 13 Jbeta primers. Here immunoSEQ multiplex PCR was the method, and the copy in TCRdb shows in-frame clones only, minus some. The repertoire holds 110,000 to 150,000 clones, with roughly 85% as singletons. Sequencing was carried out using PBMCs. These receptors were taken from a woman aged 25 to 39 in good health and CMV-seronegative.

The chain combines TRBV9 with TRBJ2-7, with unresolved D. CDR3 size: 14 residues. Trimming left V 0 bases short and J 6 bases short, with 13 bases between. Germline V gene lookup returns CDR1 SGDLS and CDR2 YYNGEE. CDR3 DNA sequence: TGTGCCAGCAGCGTAGCAGACATCTCGACCGAGCAGTACTTC. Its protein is CASSVADISTEQYF.

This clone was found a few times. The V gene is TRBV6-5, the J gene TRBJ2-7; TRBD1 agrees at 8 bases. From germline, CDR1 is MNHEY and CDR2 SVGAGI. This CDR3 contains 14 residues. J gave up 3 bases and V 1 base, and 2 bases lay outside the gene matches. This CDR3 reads CASSYYGQGYEQYF. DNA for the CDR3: TGTGCCAGCAGTTACTACGGACAGGGCTACGAGCAGTACTTC.

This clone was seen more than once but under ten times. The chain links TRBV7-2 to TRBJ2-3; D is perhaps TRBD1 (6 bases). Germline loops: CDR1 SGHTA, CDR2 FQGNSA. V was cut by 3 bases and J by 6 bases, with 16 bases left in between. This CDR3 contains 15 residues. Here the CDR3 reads CASSLEQGRVDTQYF. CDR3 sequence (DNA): TGTGCCAGCAGCTTGGAACAGGGTCGTGTGGATACGCAGTATTTT. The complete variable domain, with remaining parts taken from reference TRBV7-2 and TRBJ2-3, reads GAGVSQSPSNKVTEKGKDVELRCDPISGHTALYWYRQSLGQGLEFLIYFQGNSAPDKSGLPSDRFSAERTGGSVSTLTIQRTQQEDSAVYLCASSLEQGRVDTQYFGPGTRLTVL.

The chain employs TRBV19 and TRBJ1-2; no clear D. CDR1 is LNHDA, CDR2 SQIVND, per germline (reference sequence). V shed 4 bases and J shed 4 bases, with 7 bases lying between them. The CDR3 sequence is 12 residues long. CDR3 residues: CASSTRLYGYTF. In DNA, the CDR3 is TGTGCCAGTAGTACCAGACTCTATGGCTACACCTTC.

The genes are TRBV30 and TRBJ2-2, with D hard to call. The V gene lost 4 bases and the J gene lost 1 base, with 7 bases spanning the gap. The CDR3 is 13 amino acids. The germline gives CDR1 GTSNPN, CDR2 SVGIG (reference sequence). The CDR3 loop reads CAWTTGNTGELFF. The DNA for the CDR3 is TGTGCCTGGACGACGGGGAACACCGGGGAGCTGTTTTTT.

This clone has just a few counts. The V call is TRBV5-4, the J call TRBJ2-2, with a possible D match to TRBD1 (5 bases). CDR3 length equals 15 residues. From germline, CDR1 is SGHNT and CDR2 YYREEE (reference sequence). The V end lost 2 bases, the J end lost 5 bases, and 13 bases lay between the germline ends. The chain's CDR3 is CASSLEGEITGELFF. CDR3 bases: TGTGCCAGCAGCTTAGAAGGGGAAATAACCGGGGAGCTGTTTTTT.

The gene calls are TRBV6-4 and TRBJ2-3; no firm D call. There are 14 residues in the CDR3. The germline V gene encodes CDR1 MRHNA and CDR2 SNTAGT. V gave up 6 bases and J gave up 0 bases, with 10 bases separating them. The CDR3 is CASSEDYSTDTQYF. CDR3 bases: TGTGCCAGCAGCGAGGATTACAGCACAGATACGCAGTATTTT.

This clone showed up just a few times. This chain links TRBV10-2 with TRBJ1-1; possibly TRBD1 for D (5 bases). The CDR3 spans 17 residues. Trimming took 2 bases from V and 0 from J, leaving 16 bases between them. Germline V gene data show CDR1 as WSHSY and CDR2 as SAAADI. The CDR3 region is CASSEEGGRVLNTEAFF. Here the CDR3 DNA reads TGCGCCAGCAGTGAGGAAGGTGGCAGGGTACTGAACACTGAAGCTTTCTTT.

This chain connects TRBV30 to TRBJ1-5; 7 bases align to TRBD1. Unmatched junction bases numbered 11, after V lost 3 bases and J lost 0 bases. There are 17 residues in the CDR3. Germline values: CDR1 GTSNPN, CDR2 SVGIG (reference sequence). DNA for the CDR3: TGTGCCTGGAGAGGTGACAGGGACCTTTATAGCAATCAGCCCCAGCATTTT. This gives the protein CAWRGDRDLYSNQPQHF.

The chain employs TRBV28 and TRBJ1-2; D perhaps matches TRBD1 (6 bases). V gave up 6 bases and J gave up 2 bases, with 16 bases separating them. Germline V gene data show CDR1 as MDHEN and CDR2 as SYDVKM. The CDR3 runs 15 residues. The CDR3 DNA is TGTGCCAGCAGCACCCCTGGACAGAAGAACTATGGCTACACCTTC. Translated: CASSTPGQKNYGYTF.

In DNA, the CDR3 is TGTGCCAGCAGCGCCATGGGACAGGGGGACGAGCAGTACTTC. Translating gives CASSAMGQGDEQYF. This chain connects TRBV9 to TRBJ2-5; 11 bases are a match to TRBD1. The end of the DNA is better explained by TRBJ2-7, so the J call may be wrong. The CDR3 sequence is 14 residues long. The V gene's germline CDR1 is SGDLS and CDR2 YYNGEE.

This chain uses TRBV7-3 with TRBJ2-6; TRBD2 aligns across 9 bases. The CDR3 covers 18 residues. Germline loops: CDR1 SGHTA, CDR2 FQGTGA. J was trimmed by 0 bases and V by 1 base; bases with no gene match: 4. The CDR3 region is CASSLIAGVLSGANVLTF. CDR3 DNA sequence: TGTGCCAGCAGCTTAATAGCGGGGGTCCTCTCTGGGGCCAACGTCCTGACTTTC.